Presented here are 10 T cell receptor beta chains from one specimen sequenced in a study of cytomegalovirus exposure and HLA in healthy donors. In the PCR, 60 Vbeta and 13 Jbeta primers were used. Using immunoSEQ multiplex PCR, the repertoire was profiled, and TCRdb retains in-frame clones only, with some absent. The data hold about 43,000 clones, with roughly 77% observed a single time. Sequencing input: PBMCs. These receptors originate from a man under 40 in good health and CMV-seronegative.

The CDR3 is CASSGTEYGYTF. CDR3 in DNA: TGTGCCAGCAGTGGGACAGAATATGGCTACACCTTC. The V call is TRBV2, the J call TRBJ1-2; D is perhaps TRBD1 (6 bases). The CDR3 length is 12 residues. Germline CDR1 reads SNHLY; CDR2 reads FYNNEI. V gave up 4 bases and J gave up 5 bases, with 8 bases separating them.

The table lists this clone with a few counts. The gene calls are TRBV10-2 and TRBJ2-7; D is possibly TRBD1 (5 bases). The CDR3 spans 13 residues. V was cut by 6 bases and J by 0 bases, with 9 bases left in between. CDR1 WSHSY and CDR2 SAAADI come from the germline V gene. The CDR3 DNA follows: TGCGCCAGCAGCTTGACAGCCTCCTACGAGCAGTACTTC. Translating it yields CASSLTASYEQYF.

V is TRBV5-1 and J is TRBJ1-3; D is unresolved. CDR1 SGHRS and CDR2 YFSETQ come from the germline V gene. Trimming left V 3 bases short and J 0 bases short, with 7 bases between. The CDR3 runs to 14 residues. CDR3 in amino acids: CASSSEGSGNTIYF. The CDR3 coding sequence is TGCGCCAGCAGCTCTGAGGGCTCTGGAAACACCATATATTTT.

This clone has a single count. V gene TRBV4-3 combines with J gene TRBJ2-3; TRBD2 aligns across 12 bases. CDR3 length: 16 amino acids. V shed 1 base, J shed 6 bases, and the junction held 5 bases outside the gene matches. Germline V CDR1 and CDR2: LGHNA, YSLEER. CDR3 sequence reads: CASSQGTSGIMDTQYF. CDR3 DNA: TGCGCCAGCAGCCAAGGGACTAGCGGGATAATGGATACGCAGTATTTT.

This clone was counted a few times. This chain joins TRBV19 and TRBJ1-1, with D possibly TRBD1 on 6 matching bases. This CDR3 is built from 15 residues. CDR1 and CDR2 (germline): LNHDA, SQIVND (reference sequence). Deletions cut 1 base from V and 11 bases from J, with 20 bases between. The CDR3 bases are TGTGCCAGTAGTATAGGGTGGACAGAATCCTTGGCCGCTTTCTTT. Protein product: CASSIGWTESLAAFF.

The genes are TRBV7-8 and TRBJ2-1; D is perhaps TRBD2 (6 bases). The CDR3 is 19 amino acids. V was pared by 5 bases and J by 5 bases, with 28 bases between. Germline V gene sequence: CDR1 SGHVS, CDR2 FQNEAQ. CDR3 coding DNA: TGTGCCAGCAGCCGAAGGGAAAGGGACTCCTACAAAGCCCACAATGAGCAGTTCTTC. Its protein product is CASSRRERDSYKAHNEQFF.

The chain uses TRBV4-3 and TRBJ2-1; D is possibly TRBD2 (6 bases). Germline loops: CDR1 LGHNA, CDR2 YSLEER. The CDR3 length is 14 residues. V was trimmed by 5 bases and J by 4 bases, leaving 12 bases between them. CDR3 region: CASSVGLIYNEQFF. CDR3 bases: TGCGCCAGCAGCGTAGGACTAATTTACAATGAGCAGTTCTTC.

V usage is TRBV30 and J usage is TRBJ2-3; TRBD1 aligns across 7 bases. The CDR3 is 13 residues long. With 4 bases clipped from V and 2 bases from J, the junction kept 3 bases outside the gene matches. Per the germline V gene, CDR1 is GTSNPN and CDR2 is SVGIG (reference sequence). For the CDR3, the DNA is TGTGCCTGGAATAAGGGGGCCACAGATACGCAGTATTTT. As protein: CAWNKGATDTQYF.

The rearrangement joins TRBV27 to TRBJ2-1; D remains ambiguous. Germline V gene lookup returns CDR1 MNHEY and CDR2 SMNVEV (reference sequence). This CDR3 contains 15 residues. V gave up 4 bases and J gave up 3 bases, with 13 bases separating them. Here the CDR3 reads CASSSRESGYNEQFF. DNA of the CDR3: TGTGCCAGCAGTTCGCGAGAGAGTGGCTACAATGAGCAGTTCTTC.

This chain links TRBV5-1 with TRBJ2-7, with 8 bases fitting TRBD1. The CDR3 sequence is 14 residues long. Germline CDR1 and CDR2: SGHRS and YFSETQ. V was pared by 0 bases and J by 2 bases, with 1 base of the junction left unmatched. The CDR3 region is CASSLGGQAYEQYF. The DNA of the CDR3 is TGCGCCAGCAGCTTGGGGGGACAGGCCTACGAGCAGTACTTC.